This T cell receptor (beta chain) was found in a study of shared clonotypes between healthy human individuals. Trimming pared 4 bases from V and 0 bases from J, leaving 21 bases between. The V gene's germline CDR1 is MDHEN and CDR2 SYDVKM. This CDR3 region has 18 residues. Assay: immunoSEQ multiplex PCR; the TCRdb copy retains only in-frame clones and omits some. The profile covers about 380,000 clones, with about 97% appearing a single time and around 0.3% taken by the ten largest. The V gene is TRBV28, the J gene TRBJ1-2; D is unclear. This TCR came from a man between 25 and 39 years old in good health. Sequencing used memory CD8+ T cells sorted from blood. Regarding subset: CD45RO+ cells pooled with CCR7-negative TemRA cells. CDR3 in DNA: TGTGCCAGCAGTTGGACTACCGGGGTTCCAATTTCTAACTATGGCTACACCTTC. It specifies CASSWTTGVPISNYGYTF.